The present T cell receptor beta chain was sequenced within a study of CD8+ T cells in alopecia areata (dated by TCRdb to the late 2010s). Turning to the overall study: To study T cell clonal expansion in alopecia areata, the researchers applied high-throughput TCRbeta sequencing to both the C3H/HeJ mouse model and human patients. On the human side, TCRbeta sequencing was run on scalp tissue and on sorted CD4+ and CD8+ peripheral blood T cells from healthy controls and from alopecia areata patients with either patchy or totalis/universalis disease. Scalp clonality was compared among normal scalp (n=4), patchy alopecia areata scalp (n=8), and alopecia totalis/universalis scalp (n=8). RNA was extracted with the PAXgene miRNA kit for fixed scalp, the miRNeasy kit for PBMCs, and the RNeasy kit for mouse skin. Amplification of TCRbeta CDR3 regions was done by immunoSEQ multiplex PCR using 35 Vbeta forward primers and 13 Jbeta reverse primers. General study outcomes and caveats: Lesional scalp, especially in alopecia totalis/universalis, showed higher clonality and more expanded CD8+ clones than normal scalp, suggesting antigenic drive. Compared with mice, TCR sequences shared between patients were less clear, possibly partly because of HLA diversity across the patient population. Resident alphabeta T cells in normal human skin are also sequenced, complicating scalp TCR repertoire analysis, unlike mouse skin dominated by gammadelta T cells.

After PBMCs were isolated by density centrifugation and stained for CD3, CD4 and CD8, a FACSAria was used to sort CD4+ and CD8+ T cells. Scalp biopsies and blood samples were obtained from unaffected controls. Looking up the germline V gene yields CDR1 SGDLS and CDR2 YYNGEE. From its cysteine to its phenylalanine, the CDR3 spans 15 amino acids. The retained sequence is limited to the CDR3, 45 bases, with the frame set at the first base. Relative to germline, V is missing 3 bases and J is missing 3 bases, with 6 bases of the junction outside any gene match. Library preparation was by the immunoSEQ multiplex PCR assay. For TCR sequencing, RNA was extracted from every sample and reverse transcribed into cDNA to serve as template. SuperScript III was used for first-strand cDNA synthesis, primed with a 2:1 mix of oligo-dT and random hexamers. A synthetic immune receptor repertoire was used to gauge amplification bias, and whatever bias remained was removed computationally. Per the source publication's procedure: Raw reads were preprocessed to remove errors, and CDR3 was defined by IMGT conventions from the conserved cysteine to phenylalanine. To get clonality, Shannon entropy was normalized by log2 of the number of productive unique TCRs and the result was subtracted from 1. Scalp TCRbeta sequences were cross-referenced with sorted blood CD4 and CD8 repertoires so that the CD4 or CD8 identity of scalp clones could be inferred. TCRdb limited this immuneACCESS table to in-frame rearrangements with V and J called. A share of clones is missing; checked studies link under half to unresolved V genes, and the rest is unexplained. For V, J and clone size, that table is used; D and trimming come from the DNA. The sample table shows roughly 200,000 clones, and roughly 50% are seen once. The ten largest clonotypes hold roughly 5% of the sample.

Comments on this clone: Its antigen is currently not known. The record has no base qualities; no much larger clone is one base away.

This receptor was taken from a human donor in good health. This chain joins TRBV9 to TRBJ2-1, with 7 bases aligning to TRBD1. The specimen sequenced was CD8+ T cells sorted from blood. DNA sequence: TGTGCCAGCAGCGCACCGGGACAGTACTACAATGAGCAGTTCTTC. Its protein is CASSAPGQYYNEQFF.